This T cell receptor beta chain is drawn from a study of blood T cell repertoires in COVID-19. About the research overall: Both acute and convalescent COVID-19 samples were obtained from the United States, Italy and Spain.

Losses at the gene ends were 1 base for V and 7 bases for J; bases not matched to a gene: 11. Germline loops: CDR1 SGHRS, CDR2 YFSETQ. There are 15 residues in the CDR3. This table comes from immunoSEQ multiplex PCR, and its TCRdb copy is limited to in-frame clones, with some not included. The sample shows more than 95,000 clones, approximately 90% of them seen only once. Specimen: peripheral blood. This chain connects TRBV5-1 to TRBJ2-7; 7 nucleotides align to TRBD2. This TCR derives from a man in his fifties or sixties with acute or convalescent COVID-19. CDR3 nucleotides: TGCGCCAGCAGCTTGCTGGGGGGGACCTTGGGGGAGCAGTACTTC. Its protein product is CASSLLGGTLGEQYF.